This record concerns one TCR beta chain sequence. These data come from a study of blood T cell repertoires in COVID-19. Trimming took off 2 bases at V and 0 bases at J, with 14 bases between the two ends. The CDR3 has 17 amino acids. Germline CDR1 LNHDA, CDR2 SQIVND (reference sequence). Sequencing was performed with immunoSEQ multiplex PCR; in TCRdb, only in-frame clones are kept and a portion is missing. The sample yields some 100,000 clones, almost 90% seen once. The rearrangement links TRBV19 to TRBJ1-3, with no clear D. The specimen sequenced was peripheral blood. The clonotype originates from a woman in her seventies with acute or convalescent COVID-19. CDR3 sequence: CASSISRDGSSGNTIYF. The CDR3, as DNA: TGTGCCAGTAGTATATCTCGAGACGGGAGCTCTGGAAACACCATATATTTT.